This T cell receptor beta chain comes out of a study of blood T cell repertoires in COVID-19. Study information: PBMCs, B-cell-depleted T cells, or T cells provided the cDNA or gDNA that made up the material.

Original handling: Amplification from reference gene primers served as the basis for estimated nucleated cell counts. Sequenced by immunoSEQ multiplex PCR; TCRdb stores in-frame clones only, minus some. V, J and clone size reflect that table, while D and trimming were determined from the DNA. The sample includes some 100,000 clones, roughly four fifths seen only once; the top ten take about 7%. There are 15 residues in the CDR3. Germline V gives CDR1 SNHLY, CDR2 FYNNEI. J gave up 0 bases and V 6 bases, and 5 bases lay outside the gene matches. Material: peripheral blood. The TCR sequence derives from a man between 45 and 60 years old with active or convalescent COVID-19. The chain links TRBV2 to TRBJ2-3, with 8 bases fitting TRBD1. The CDR3 region is CASSVRQGSTDTQYF. In DNA form, the CDR3 reads TGTGCCAGCAGCGTCAGACAGGGGAGCACAGATACGCAGTATTTT.